Sequencing of this T cell receptor (beta chain) was carried out in a study of blood T cell repertoires in COVID-19. Method: immunoSEQ multiplex PCR; TCRdb's copy keeps in-frame clones and lacks some. The data contain more than 95,000 clones, over 75% of them seen just once; the ten biggest clones take up 25% to 30%. V shed 5 bases and J shed 8 bases, with 10 bases lying between them. The CDR3 runs to 13 residues. Germline values: CDR1 SGHTA, CDR2 FQGTGA. This clonotype originated in a woman of 80 years or more with acute or convalescent COVID-19. The chain uses TRBV7-3 and TRBJ1-6, with D possibly matching TRBD1 (6 bases). Sequenced: peripheral blood. The CDR3 sequence: CASSPGQYSPLHF. The CDR3 DNA is TGTGCCAGCAGCCCTGGACAGTATTCACCCCTCCACTTT.